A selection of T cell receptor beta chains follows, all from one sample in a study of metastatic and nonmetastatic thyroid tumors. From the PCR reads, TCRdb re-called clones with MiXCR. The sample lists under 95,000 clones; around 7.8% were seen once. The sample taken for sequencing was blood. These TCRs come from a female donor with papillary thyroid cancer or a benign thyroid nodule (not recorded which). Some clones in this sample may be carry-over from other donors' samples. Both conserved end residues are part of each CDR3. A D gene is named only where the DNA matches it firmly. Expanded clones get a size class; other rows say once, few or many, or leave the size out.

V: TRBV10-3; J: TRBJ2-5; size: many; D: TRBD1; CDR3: CASQGLETQYF; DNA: TGTGCCTCACAGGGGTTGGAGACCCAGTACTTC
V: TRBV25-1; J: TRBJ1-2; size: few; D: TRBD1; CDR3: CASRQGAGRGYTF; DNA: TGTGCCAGTAGACAGGGGGCAGGACGAGGCTACACCTTC
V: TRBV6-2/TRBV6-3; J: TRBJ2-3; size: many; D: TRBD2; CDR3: CASGSLAGDPDTQYF; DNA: TGTGCCAGCGGGTCCCTAGCGGGGGACCCAGATACGCAGTATTTT
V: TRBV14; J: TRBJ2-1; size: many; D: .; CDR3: CASSLRVNEQFF; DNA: TGTGCCAGCAGCCTAAGGGTGAATGAGCAGTTCTTC
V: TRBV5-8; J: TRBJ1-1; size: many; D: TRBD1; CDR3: CASSTGTGVRSTEAFF; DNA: TGTGCCAGCAGCACCGGGACAGGGGTCCGGAGTACTGAAGCTTTCTTT
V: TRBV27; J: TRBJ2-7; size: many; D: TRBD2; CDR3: CASSFGTSSYEQYF; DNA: TGTGCCAGCAGCTTCGGGACTAGCAGCTACGAGCAGTACTTC
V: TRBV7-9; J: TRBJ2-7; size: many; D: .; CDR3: CASSPLLTNSYEQYF; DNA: TGTGCCAGCAGTCCCCTATTGACGAACTCCTACGAGCAGTACTTC
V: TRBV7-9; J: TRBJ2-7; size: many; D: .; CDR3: CASSGRNYEQYF; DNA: TGTGCCAGCAGCGGGAGGAACTACGAGCAGTACTTC
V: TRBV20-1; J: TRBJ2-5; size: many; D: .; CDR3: CSARVGDFQETQYF; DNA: TGCAGTGCTAGAGTCGGGGACTTCCAAGAGACCCAGTACTTC
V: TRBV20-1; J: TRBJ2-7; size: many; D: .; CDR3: CSATAGGTTGQYF; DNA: TGCAGTGCTACGGCAGGAGGAACCACGGGGCAGTACTTC
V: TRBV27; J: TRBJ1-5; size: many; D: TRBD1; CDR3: CASSLGTGAGNQPQHF; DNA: TGTGCCAGCAGTTTAGGGACAGGGGCGGGCAATCAGCCCCAGCATTTT
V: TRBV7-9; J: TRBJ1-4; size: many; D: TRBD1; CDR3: CASSFGQGAEEKLFF; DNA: TGTGCCAGCAGCTTTGGACAGGGGGCGGAGGAAAAACTGTTTTTT
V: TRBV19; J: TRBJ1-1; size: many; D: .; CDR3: CASSQTVPGTEAFF; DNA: TGTGCCAGTAGCCAGACCGTGCCGGGCACTGAAGCTTTCTTT
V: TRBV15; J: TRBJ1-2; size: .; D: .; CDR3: CATSRATGPYGYTF; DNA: TGTGCCACCAGCAGAGCCACAGGACCCTATGGCTACACCTTC
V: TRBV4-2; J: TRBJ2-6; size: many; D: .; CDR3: CASSQDRGSGANVLTF; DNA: TGTGCCAGCAGCCAAGACAGGGGCTCTGGGGCCAACGTCCTGACTTTC
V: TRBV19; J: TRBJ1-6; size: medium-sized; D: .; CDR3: CASSMGSEYSPLHF; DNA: TGTGCCAGTAGTATGGGGTCAGAGTATTCACCCCTCCACTTT
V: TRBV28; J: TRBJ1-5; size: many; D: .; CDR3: CASRGSNQPQHF; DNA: TGTGCCAGCAGGGGTAGCAATCAGCCCCAGCATTTT
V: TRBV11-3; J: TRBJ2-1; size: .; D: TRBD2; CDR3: CASSLRLAGCAAGCEQFF; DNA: TGTGCCAGCAGCCTCAGACTAGCGGGGTGCGCCGCCGGGTGTGAGCAGTTCTTC
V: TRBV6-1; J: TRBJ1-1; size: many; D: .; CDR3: CASSEEVPGEAFF; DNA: TGTGCCAGCAGTGAAGAGGTCCCGGGAGAAGCTTTCTTT
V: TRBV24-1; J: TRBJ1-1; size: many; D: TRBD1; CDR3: CATQDRGGTEAFF; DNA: TGTGCCACCCAGGACAGGGGGGGCACTGAAGCTTTCTTT
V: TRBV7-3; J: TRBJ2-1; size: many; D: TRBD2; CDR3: CASSRRGGQGEQFF; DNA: TGTGCCAGCAGTCGCCGGGGGGGCCAGGGTGAGCAGTTCTTC
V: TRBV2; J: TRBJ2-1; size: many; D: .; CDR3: CASSKTKDITSYNEQFF; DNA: TGTGCCAGCAGTAAAACTAAGGACATTACGTCCTACAATGAGCAGTTCTTC
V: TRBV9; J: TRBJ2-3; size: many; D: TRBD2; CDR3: CASSSGTRASTDTQYF; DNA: TGTGCCAGCAGCTCCGGGACTAGAGCAAGCACAGATACGCAGTATTTT
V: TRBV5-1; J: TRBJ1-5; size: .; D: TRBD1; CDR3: CASLLEQGANQPQHF; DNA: TGCGCCAGCCTGTTAGAACAGGGGGCGAATCAGCCCCAGCATTTT
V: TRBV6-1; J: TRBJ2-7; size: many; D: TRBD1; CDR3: CASSTQTGAEQYF; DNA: TGTGCCAGCAGTACCCAGACAGGGGCTGAGCAGTACTTC
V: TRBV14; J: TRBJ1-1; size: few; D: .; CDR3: CASSQRNTEAFF; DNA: TGTGCCAGCAGCCAAAGAAACACTGAAGCTTTCTTT
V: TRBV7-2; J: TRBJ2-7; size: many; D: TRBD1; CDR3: CASSLRGQATYEQYF; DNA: TGTGCCAGCAGCTTAAGAGGACAGGCCACCTACGAGCAGTACTTC